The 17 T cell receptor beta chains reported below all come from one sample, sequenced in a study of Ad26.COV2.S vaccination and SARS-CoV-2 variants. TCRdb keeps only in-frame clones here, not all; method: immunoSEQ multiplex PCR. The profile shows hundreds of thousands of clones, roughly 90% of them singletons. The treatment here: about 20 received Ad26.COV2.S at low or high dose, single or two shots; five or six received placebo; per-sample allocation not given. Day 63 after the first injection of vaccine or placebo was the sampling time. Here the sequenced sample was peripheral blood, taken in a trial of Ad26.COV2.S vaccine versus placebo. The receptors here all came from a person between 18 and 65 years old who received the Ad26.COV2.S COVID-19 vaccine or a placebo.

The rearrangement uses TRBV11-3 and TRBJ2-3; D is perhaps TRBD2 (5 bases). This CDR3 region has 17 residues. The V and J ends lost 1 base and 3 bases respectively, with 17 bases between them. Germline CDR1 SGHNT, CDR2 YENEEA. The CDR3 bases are TGTGCCAGCAGCTTAGGAGGTATGAGGGTTGGGACAGATACGCAGTATTTT. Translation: CASSLGGMRVGTDTQYF.

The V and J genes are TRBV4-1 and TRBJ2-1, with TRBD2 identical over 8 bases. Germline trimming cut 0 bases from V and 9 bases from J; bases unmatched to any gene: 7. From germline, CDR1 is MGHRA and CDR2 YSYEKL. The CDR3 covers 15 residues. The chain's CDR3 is CASSQDRTSWGEQFF. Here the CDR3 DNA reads TGCGCCAGCAGCCAAGACAGGACTAGCTGGGGTGAGCAGTTCTTC.

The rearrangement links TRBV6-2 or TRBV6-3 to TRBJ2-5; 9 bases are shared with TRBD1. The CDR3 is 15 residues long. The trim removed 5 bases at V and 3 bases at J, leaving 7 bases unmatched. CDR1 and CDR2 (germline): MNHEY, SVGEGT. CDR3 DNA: TGTGCCAGCAGTCATACAGGGGGCGCGGAAGAGACCCAGTACTTC. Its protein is CASSHTGGAEETQYF.

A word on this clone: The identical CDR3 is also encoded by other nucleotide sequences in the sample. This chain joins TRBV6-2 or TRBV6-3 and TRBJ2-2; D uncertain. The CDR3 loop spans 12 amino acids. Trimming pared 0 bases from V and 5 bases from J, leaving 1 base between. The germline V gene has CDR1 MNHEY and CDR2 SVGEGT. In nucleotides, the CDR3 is TGTGCCAGCAGTTACTCGACCGGGGAGCTGTTTTTT. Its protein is CASSYSTGELFF.

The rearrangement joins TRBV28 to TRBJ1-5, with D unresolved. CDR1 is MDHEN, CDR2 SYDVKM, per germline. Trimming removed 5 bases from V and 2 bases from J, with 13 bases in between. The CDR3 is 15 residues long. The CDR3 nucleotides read TGTGCCAGCAGTCCCCTCGGTGGGGGCAATCAGCCCCAGCATTTT. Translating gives CASSPLGGGNQPQHF.

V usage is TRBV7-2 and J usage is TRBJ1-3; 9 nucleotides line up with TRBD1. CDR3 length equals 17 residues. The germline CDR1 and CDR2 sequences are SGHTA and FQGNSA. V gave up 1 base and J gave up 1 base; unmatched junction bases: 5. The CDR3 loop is CASSLDLTGGSGNTIYF. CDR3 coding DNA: TGTGCCAGCAGCTTAGATTTGACAGGGGGATCTGGAAACACCATATATTTT.

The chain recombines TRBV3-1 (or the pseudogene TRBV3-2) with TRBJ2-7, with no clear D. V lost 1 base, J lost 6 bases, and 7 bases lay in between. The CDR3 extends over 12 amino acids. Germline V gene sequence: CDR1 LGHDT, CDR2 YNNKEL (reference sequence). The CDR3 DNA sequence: TGTGCCAGCAGCCAAGTCGACCGCGAGCAGTACTTC. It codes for CASSQVDREQYF.

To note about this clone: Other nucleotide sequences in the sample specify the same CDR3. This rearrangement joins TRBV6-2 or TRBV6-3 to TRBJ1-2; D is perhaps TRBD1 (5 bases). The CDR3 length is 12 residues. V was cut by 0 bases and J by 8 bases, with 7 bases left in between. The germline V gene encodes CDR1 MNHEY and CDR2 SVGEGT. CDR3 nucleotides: TGTGCCAGCAGTTACTCTCGGGACGGCTACACCTTC. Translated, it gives CASSYSRDGYTF.

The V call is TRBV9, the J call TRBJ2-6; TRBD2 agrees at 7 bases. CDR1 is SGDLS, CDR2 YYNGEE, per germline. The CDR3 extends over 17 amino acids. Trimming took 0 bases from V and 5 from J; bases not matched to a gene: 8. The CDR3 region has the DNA TGTGCCAGCAGCGTAGAGGACGGGACTATCTGGGCCAACGTCCTGACTTTC. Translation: CASSVEDGTIWANVLTF.

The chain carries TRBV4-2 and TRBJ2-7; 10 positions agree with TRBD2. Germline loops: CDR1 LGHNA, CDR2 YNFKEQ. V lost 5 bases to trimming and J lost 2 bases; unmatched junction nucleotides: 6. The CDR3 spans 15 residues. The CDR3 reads CASSYGLAVPYEQYF. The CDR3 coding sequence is TGTGCCAGCAGCTACGGACTAGCGGTACCCTACGAGCAGTACTTC.

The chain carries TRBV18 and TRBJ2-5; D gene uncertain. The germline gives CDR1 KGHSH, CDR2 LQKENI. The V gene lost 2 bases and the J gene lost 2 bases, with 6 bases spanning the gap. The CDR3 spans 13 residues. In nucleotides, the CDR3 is TGTGCCAGCTCACCAGTCCGGCAAGAGACCCAGTACTTC. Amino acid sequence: CASSPVRQETQYF.

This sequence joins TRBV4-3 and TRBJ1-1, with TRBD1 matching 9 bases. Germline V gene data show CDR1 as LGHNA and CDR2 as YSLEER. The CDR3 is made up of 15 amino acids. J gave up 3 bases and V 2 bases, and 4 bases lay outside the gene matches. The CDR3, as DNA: TGCGCCAGCAGCCAACCGGGACAGGGCTACACTGAAGCTTTCTTT. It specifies CASSQPGQGYTEAFF.

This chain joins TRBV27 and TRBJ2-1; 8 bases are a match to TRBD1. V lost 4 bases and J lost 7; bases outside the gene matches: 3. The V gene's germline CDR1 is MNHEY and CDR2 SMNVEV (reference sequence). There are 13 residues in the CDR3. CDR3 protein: CASSWTGTNEQFF. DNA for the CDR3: TGTGCCAGCAGTTGGACAGGGACTAATGAGCAGTTCTTC.

The CDR3 DNA sequence: TGTGCCAGCAGTTACCGGACTACTTCTTGGGAGCTGTTTTTT. Protein: CASSYRTTSWELFF. This chain joins TRBV6-5 and TRBJ2-2; D perhaps matches TRBD2 (6 bases). The CDR3 is 14 residues long. The germline CDR1 and CDR2 sequences are MNHEY and SVGAGI. Trimming shortened V by 2 bases and J by 9 bases, and 13 bases separated the two germline ends.

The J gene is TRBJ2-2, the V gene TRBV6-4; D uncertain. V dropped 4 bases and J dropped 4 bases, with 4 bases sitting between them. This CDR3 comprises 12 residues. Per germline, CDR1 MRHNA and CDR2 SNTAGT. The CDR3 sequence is CASSGVTGELFF. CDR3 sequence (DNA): TGTGCCAGCAGTGGCGTCACCGGGGAGCTGTTTTTT.

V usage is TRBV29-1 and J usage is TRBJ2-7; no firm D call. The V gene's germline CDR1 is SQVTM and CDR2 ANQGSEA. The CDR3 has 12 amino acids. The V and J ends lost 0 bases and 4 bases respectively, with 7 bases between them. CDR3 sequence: CSVEDKGYEQYF. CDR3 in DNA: TGCAGCGTTGAAGATAAAGGATACGAGCAGTACTTC.

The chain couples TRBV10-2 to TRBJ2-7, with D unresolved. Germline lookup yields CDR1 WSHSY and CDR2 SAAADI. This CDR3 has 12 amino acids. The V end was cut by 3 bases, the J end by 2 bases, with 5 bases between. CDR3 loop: CASSDLAYEQYF. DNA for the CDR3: TGCGCCAGCAGTGATCTCGCCTACGAGCAGTACTTC.